This TCR beta chain stems from a study of cytomegalovirus exposure and HLA in healthy donors. Across the whole study: Unique TCR beta sequences numbering approximately 120 million came from around 180 million T cells in an earlier analysis. Study-wide results and limits: A reported reduction in N-insertions relative to the roughly 710-donor mean was seen in an Asian-associated ancestry cluster in a later analysis.

The CDR3 extends over 13 amino acids. Trimming cost V 7 bases and J 4 bases, with 13 bases left between them. Germline CDR1 is MNHNS and CDR2 is SASEGT. With 60 Vbeta and 13 Jbeta primers, the PCR was carried out. Assay: immunoSEQ multiplex PCR; the TCRdb copy retains only in-frame clones and omits some. The table records about 93,000 clones, about 66% of them present only once. As for this clone: Its antigen remains unidentified.

V gene TRBV6-1 combines with J gene TRBJ1-1, with a possible D match to TRBD1 (6 bases). Material for sequencing was PBMCs. This receptor was taken from a boy aged 10-17 years in good health and CMV-seropositive. In nucleotides, the CDR3 is TGTGCCAGCACGACCAGGGGCTTCACTGAAGCTTTCTTT. This translates into CASTTRGFTEAFF.